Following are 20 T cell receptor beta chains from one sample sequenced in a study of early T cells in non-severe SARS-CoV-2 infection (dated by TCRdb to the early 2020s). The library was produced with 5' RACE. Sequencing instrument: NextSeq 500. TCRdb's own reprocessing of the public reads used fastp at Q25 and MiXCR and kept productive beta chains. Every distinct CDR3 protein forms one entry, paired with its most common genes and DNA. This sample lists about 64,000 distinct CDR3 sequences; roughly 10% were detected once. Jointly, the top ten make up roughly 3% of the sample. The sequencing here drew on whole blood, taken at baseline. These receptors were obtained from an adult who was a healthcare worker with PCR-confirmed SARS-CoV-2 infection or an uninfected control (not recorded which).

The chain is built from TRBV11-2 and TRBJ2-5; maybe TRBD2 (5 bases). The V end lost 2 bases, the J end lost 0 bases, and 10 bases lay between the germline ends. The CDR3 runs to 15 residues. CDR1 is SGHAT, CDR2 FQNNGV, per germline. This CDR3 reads CASSLYDGNQETQYF. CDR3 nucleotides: TGTGCCAGCAGCTTATACGACGGGAACCAAGAGACCCAGTACTTC. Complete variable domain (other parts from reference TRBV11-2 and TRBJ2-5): EAGVAQSPRYKIIEKRQSVAFWCNPISGHATLYWYQQILGQGPKLLIQFQNNGVVDDSQLPKDRFSAERLKGVDSTLKIQPAKLEDSAVYLCASSLYDGNQETQYFGPGTRLLVL.

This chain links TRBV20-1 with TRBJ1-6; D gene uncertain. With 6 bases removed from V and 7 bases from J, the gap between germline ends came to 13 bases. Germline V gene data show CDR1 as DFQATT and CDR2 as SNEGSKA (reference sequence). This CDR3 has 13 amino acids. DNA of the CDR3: TGCAGTGCAACACGGGAAGCCAATTCACCCCTCCACTTT. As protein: CSATREANSPLHF.

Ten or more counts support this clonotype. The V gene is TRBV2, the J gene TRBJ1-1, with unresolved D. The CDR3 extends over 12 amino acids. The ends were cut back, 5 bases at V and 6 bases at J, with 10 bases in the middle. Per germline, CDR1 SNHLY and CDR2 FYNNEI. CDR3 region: CASSYEGPEAFF. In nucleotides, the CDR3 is TGTGCCAGCAGTTACGAGGGCCCTGAAGCTTTCTTT.

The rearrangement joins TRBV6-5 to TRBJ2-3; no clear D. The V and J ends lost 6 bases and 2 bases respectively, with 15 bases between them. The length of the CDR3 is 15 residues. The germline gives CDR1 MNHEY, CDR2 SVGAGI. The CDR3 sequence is CASRVDARITDTQYF. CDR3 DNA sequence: TGTGCCAGCAGGGTGGACGCCCGGATCACAGATACGCAGTATTTT.

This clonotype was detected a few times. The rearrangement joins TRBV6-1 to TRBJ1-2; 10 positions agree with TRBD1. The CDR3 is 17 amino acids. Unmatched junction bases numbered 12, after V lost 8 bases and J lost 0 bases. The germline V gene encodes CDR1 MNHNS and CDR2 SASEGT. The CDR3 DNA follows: TGTGCCAGCCAAAGGACAGGGGGAATCCGACCTAACTATGGCTACACCTTC. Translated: CASQRTGGIRPNYGYTF.

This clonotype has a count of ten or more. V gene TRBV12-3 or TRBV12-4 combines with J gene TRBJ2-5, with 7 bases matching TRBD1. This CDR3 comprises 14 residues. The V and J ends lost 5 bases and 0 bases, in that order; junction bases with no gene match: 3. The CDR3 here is CASSLTGHQETQYF. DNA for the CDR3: TGTGCCAGCAGTCTGACAGGGCACCAAGAGACCCAGTACTTC.

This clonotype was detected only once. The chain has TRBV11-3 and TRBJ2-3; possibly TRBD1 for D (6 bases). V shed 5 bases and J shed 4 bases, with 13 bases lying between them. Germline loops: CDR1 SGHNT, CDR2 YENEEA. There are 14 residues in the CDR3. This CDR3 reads CASSPTGLADTQYF. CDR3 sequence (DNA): TGTGCCAGCAGCCCCACAGGGCTTGCAGATACGCAGTATTTT.

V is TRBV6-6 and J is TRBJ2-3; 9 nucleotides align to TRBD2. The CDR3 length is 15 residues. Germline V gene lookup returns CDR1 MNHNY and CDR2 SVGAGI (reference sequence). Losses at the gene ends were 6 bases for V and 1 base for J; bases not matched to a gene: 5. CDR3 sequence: CASSWTSVGTDTQYF. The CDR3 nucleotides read TGTGCCAGCAGCTGGACTAGCGTCGGCACAGATACGCAGTATTTT.

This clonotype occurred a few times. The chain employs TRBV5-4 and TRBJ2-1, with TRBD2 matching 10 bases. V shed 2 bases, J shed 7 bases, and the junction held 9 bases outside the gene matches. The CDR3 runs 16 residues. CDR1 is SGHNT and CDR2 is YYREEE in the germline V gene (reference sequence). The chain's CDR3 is CASSFEAGGPRNEQFF. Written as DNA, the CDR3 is TGTGCCAGCAGCTTCGAAGCGGGGGGGCCTCGAAATGAGCAGTTCTTC.

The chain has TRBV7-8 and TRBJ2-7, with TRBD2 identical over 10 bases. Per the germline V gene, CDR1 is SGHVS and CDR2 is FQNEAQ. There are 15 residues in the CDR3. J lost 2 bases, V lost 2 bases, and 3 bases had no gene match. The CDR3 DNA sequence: TGTGCCAGCAGCTTACCTAGCGGGGGAACCTACGAGCAGTACTTC. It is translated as CASSLPSGGTYEQYF.

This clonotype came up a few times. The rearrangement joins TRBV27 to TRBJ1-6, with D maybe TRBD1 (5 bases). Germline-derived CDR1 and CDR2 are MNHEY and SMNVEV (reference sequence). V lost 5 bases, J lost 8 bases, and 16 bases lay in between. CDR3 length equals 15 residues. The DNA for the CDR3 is TGTGCCAGCAGTCCGTATACAGGATACCATTCACCCCTCCACTTT. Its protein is CASSPYTGYHSPLHF.

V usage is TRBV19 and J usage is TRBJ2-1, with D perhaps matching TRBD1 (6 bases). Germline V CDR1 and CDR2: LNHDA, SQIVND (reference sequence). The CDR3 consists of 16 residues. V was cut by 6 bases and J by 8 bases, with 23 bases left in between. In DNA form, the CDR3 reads TGTGCCAGTAGCCCATTAGTGAGGACCTCAGGGGATGAGCAGTTCTTC. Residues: CASSPLVRTSGDEQFF.

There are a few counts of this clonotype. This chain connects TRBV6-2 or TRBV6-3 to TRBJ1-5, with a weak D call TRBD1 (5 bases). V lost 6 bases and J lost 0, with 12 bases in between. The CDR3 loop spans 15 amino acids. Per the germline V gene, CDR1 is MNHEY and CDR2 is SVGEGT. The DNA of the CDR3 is TGTGCCAGCAGAGCGGACATCGATAGCAATCAGCCCCAGCATTTT. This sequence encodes CASRADIDSNQPQHF.

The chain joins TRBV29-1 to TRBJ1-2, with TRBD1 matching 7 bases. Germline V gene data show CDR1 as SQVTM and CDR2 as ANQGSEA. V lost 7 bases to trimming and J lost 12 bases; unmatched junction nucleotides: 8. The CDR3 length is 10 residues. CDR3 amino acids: CSDGGQPNTF. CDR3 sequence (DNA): TGCAGCGACGGGGGACAGCCTAACACCTTC.

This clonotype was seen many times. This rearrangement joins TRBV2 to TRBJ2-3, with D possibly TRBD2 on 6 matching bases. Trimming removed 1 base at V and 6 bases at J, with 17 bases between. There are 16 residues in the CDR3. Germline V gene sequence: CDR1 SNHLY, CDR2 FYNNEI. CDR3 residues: CASSEGTGVGVDTQYF. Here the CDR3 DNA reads TGTGCCAGCAGTGAAGGGACGGGGGTTGGAGTGGATACGCAGTATTTT.

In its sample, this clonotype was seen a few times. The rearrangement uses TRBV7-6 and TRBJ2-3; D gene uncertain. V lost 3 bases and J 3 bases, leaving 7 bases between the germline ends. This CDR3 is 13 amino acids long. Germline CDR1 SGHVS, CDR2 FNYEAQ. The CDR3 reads CASSFTITDTQYF. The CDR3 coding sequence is TGTGCCAGCAGCTTTACCATTACAGATACGCAGTATTTT.

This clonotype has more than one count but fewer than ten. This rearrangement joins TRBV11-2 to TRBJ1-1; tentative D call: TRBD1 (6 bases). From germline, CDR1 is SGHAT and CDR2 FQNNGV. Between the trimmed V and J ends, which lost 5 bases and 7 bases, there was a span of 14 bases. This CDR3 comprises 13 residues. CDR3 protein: CASSRTGLGEAFF. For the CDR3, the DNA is TGTGCCAGCAGCCGCACAGGGTTGGGTGAAGCTTTCTTT.

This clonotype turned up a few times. The CDR3 bases are TGTGCCAGCAGCTTAAAACGGGTGCCGGACACCGGGGAGCTGTTTTTT. It codes for CASSLKRVPDTGELFF. The J gene is TRBJ2-2, the V gene TRBV7-3; no clear D. Germline assignment: CDR1 SGHTA and CDR2 FQGTGA. The CDR3 extends over 16 amino acids. The V end lost 1 base, the J end lost 3 bases, and 12 bases lay between the germline ends.

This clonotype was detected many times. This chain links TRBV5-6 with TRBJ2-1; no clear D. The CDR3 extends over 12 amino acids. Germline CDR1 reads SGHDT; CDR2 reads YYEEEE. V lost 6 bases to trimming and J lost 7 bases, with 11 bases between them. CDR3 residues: CASTAGVNEQFF. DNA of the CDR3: TGTGCCAGCACCGCTGGGGTGAATGAGCAGTTCTTC.

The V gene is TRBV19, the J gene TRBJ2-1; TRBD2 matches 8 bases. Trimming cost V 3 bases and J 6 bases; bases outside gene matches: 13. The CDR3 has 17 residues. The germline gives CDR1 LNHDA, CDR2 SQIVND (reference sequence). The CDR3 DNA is TGTGCCAGTAGTATTAAAGGCAGCTCGAGCGGGGGCAATGAGCAGTTCTTC. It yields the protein CASSIKGSSSGGNEQFF.